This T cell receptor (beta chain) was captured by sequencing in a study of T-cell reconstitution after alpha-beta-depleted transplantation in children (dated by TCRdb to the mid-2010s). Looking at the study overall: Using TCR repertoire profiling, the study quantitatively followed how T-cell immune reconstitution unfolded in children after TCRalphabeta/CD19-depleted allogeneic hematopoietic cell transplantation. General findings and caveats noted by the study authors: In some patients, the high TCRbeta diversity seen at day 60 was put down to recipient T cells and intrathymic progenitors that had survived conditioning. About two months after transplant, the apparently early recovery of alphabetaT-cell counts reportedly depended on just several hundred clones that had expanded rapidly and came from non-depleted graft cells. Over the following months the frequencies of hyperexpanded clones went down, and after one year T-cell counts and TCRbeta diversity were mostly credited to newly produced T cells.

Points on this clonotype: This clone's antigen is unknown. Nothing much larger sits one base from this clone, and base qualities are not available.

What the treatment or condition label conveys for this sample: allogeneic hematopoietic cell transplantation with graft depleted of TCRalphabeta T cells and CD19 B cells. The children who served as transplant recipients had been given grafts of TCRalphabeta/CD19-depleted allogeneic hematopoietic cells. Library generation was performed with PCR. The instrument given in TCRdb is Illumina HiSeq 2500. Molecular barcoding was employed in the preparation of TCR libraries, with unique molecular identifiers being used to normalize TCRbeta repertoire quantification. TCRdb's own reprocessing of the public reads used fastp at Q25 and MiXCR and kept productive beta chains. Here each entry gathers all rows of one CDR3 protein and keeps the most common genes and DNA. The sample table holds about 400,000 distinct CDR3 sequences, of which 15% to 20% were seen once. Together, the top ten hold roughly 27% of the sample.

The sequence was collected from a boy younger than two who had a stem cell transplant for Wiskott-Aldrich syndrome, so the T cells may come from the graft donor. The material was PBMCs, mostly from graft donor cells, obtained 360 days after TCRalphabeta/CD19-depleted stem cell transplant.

The CDR3 reads CASSQDPGVQPQHF. The sequenced DNA is TGTGCCAGCAGCCAAGATCCCGGGGTTCAGCCCCAGCATTTT. The chain employs TRBV3-1 and TRBJ1-5; the D gene lacks a confident call. CDR1 is given as LGHDT and CDR2 as YNNKEL, both from the germline V gene (reference sequence). V sheds 0 bases and J sheds 6 bases, leaving 9 bases between their ends. The CDR3 runs 14 amino acids, cysteine and phenylalanine included. Just the 42-base CDR3 DNA is kept, in frame starting at base 1. Extended through the reference TRBV3-1 and TRBJ1-5 proteins, this CDR3 yields the full variable domain: DTAVSQTPKYLVTQMGNDKSIKCEQNLGHDTMYWYKQDSKKFLKIMFSYNNKELIINETVPNRFSPKSPDKAHLNLHINSLELGDSAVYFCASSQDPGVQPQHFGDGTRLSIL.